This TCR beta chain was found in a study of T cell changes during pregnancy in multiple sclerosis. Here immunoSEQ multiplex PCR was the method, and the copy in TCRdb shows in-frame clones only, minus some. This sample yields around 92,000 clones, of which approximately 93% are seen a single time; about 0.95% belongs to the top ten. The CDR3 runs to 18 residues. The germline gives CDR1 LNHDA, CDR2 SQIVND (reference sequence). V gave up 5 bases and J gave up 4 bases; unmatched junction bases: 16. The genes are TRBV19 and TRBJ2-5, with 10 nucleotides matching TRBD2. The TCR comes from a female donor with multiple sclerosis, enrolled in a pregnancy study. The material was peripheral blood, obtained after pregnancy. The chain's CDR3 is CASSENWGLASRRETQYF. CDR3 in DNA: TGTGCCAGTAGTGAGAATTGGGGACTAGCGTCCCGTCGAGAGACCCAGTACTTC.